These 9 T cell receptor beta chains share one sample of origin, sequenced in a study of blood T cell repertoires in COVID-19. Sequencing used immunoSEQ multiplex PCR; TCRdb keeps in-frame clones, though not all of them. The repertoire holds fewer than 200,000 clones, with roughly 85% as singletons. The specimen sequenced was PBMCs or T cells enriched from blood (not recorded which). The receptors derive from an older woman in a cohort exposed to, infected with or recovered from COVID-19 (not recorded which).

The V gene is TRBV28, the J gene TRBJ2-2; perhaps TRBD2 as D (5 bases). There are 13 residues in the CDR3. CDR1 is MDHEN and CDR2 is SYDVKM in the germline V gene. Trimming cost V 6 bases and J 9 bases, with 14 bases left between them. The CDR3 is CASSPPGVRELFF. The CDR3 region has the DNA TGTGCCAGCAGCCCCCCCGGGGTGCGGGAGCTGTTTTTT.

The chain links TRBV28 to TRBJ2-7, with D unclear. The CDR3 contains 13 residues. Between the trimmed V and J ends, which lost 4 bases and 6 bases, there was a span of 13 bases. Germline CDR1 is MDHEN and CDR2 is SYDVKM. CDR3 sequence (DNA): TGTGCCAGCAGTTCCTTATGGAGTACCGAGCAGTACTTC. It is translated as CASSSLWSTEQYF.

The chain uses TRBV6-5 and TRBJ1-5, with D possibly being TRBD1 (6 bases). The CDR3 loop spans 14 amino acids. Germline CDR1 MNHEY, CDR2 SVGAGI. Trimming took 6 bases from V and 0 from J, leaving 9 bases between them. This chain's CDR3 is CASSPDSSNQPQHF. The CDR3 nucleotides are TGTGCCAGCAGCCCGGACAGTAGCAATCAGCCCCAGCATTTT.

The chain joins TRBV11-2 to TRBJ2-3; TRBD2 matches 9 bases. This CDR3 has 16 residues. The germline gives CDR1 SGHAT, CDR2 FQNNGV. Losses at the gene ends were 1 base for V and 2 bases for J; bases not matched to a gene: 4. As DNA, the CDR3 is TGTGCCAGCAGCTTAGTTAGCGGGAGCGTCACAGATACGCAGTATTTT. It encodes CASSLVSGSVTDTQYF.

This clone was seen once. The chain uses TRBV5-1 and TRBJ1-1, with D possibly TRBD1 on 6 matching bases. Germline V gene sequence: CDR1 SGHRS, CDR2 YFSETQ. This CDR3 is 14 amino acids long. Trimming took off 4 bases at V and 6 bases at J, with 16 bases between the two ends. The CDR3 sequence: CASSPLLQGPEAFF. CDR3 DNA: TGCGCCAGCAGCCCCCTCCTACAGGGTCCTGAAGCTTTCTTT.

V is TRBV6-1 and J is TRBJ1-3; no clear D. Germline loops: CDR1 MNHNS, CDR2 SASEGT. The CDR3 extends over 12 amino acids. Trimming took 2 bases from V and 7 from J, leaving 6 bases between them. As DNA, the CDR3 is TGTGCCAGCAGTGAATTCGGTAACACCATATATTTT. Translated, it gives CASSEFGNTIYF.

The J gene is TRBJ2-5, the V gene TRBV7-9, with a possible D match to TRBD2 (6 bases). CDR1 is SEHNR, CDR2 FQNEAQ, per germline (reference sequence). The CDR3 is made up of 14 amino acids. V lost 5 bases, J lost 0 bases, and 10 bases lay in between. CDR3 region: CASSRGTHQETQYF. In DNA, the CDR3 is TGTGCCAGCAGCCGCGGGACGCACCAAGAGACCCAGTACTTC.

The J gene is TRBJ2-5, the V gene TRBV5-1; D is possibly TRBD2 (5 bases). CDR1 is SGHRS and CDR2 is YFSETQ in the germline V gene. V lost 1 base, J lost 5 bases, and 12 bases lay in between. CDR3 length: 14 residues. For the CDR3, the DNA is TGCGCCAGCAGCTTGTTAATAGCGCCGGAGACCCAGTACTTC. Encoded protein: CASSLLIAPETQYF.

This chain links TRBV29-1 with TRBJ2-3; 8 bases match TRBD1. This CDR3 has 13 amino acids. Germline CDR1 and CDR2: SQVTM and ANQGSEA. The ends lost 6 bases at V and 5 bases at J; junction bases unmatched: 7. This CDR3 is CSVHRGVRDTQYF. CDR3 DNA sequence: TGCAGCGTCCACAGGGGGGTCCGAGATACGCAGTATTTT.